The next 19 T cell receptor beta chains were all read from a single sample in a study of shared clonotypes between healthy human individuals. Sequenced by immunoSEQ multiplex PCR; TCRdb stores in-frame clones only, minus some. The table shows 450,000 to 500,000 clones, with approximately 79% occurring only once. The sample consisted of PBMCs. Receptor source: a woman aged 40 to 55 in good health. Some clones in this sample may be carry-over from other donors' samples.

This clone has more than one count but fewer than ten. The CDR3 spells CASSLMGSTAQETQYF. CDR3 DNA sequence: TGCGCCAGCAGCTTGATGGGATCGACAGCGCAAGAGACCCAGTACTTC. The gene calls are TRBV5-1 and TRBJ2-5; possibly TRBD1 for D (5 bases). CDR1 is SGHRS and CDR2 is YFSETQ in the germline V gene. V lost 1 base and J 2 bases, leaving 15 bases between the germline ends. The length of the CDR3 is 16 residues.

The genes are TRBV6-1 and TRBJ2-2, with D perhaps matching TRBD2 (6 bases). The length of the CDR3 is 14 residues. V gave up 8 bases and J gave up 1 base, with 11 bases separating them. Germline V gene data show CDR1 as MNHNS and CDR2 as SASEGT. This CDR3 reads CASAGSRNTGELFF. CDR3 bases: TGTGCCAGCGCCGGGAGTCGGAACACCGGGGAGCTGTTTTTT.

Details on this clone: With a much larger clone just one base away, this may be a read error. At the DNA level, this CDR3 is encoded by other sequences in the same sample as well. This chain joins TRBV21-1 and TRBJ2-7; the table's D call, TRBD2, was not checked against the DNA. TRBV21-1 is shown as a pseudogene. The CDR3 has 15 amino acids. The CDR3 coding sequence is TGCGCCAGCAGCAGCCTTAGCATTGAGGGGAGGGGGGTAAACTTC. Its protein product is CASSSLSIEGRGVNF.

V is TRBV5-4 and J is TRBJ2-5, with TRBD1 matching over 7 bases. Germline CDR1 and CDR2: SGHNT and YYREEE (reference sequence). After removal of 4 bases from V and 0 bases from J, the junction contained 12 bases not matched to a gene. The CDR3 contains 17 residues. DNA of the CDR3: TGTGCCAGCAGCGGGGGACAGCTAGATTTGGACCAAGAGACCCAGTACTTC. Protein sequence: CASSGGQLDLDQETQYF.

Concerning this clone: A read error may account for a junction end that differs from germline. The V and J genes are TRBV2 and TRBJ2-7; perhaps TRBD2 as D (5 bases). This CDR3 comprises 11 residues. CDR1 SNHLY and CDR2 FYNNEI come from the germline V gene. CDR3 sequence reads: CASREEGEQYF. CDR3 nucleotides: TGTGCCAGCAGGGAAGAGGGCGAGCAGTACTTC. Looking up the rest from reference TRBV2 and TRBJ2-7 gives the full variable domain: EPEVTQTPSHQVTQMGQEVILRCVPISNHLYFYWYRQILGQKVEFLVSFYNNEISEKSEIFDDQFSVERPDGSNFTLKIRSTKLEDSAMYFCASREEGEQYFGPGTRLTVT.

This clone was found a few times. This sequence joins TRBV25-1 and TRBJ1-6, with TRBD1 as a possible D gene (5 bases). The V gene's germline CDR1 is MGHDK and CDR2 SYGVNS. V lost 3 bases to trimming and J lost 11 bases, with 11 bases between them. There are 13 residues in the CDR3. The CDR3 is CASSEGRGAPLHF. The CDR3 DNA reads TGTGCCAGCAGTGAGGGGAGAGGGGCACCCCTCCACTTT.

The chain carries TRBV21-1 and TRBJ1-4; the D call TRBD1 from the table was never checked on the DNA. TRBV21-1 is a listed pseudogene. This CDR3 is built from 16 residues. CDR3 sequence (DNA): TGTGCCAGCAACCCCGGTCCGGGACAGGCGAATGAAAAACTGTTTTTT. Amino acid sequence: CASNPGPGQANEKLFF.

This clone was picked up one time. V gene TRBV6-1 combines with J gene TRBJ1-5; D call uncertain. V was pared by 3 bases and J by 3 bases, with 6 bases between. CDR1 and CDR2 from the germline V gene are MNHNS and SASEGT. The CDR3 has 13 amino acids. In nucleotides, the CDR3 is TGTGCCAGCAGTGAGCGGACCAATCAGCCCCAGCATTTT. Translated, it gives CASSERTNQPQHF.

The table lists this clone with a count of one. V usage is TRBV10-3 and J usage is TRBJ2-5; D is unresolved. This CDR3 contains 14 residues. V lost 2 bases and J 2 bases, leaving 9 bases between the germline ends. Germline loops: CDR1 ENHRY, CDR2 SYGVKD. The CDR3 region is CAISEEPLQETQYF. The DNA of the CDR3 is TGTGCCATCAGTGAGGAGCCACTACAAGAGACCCAGTACTTC.

This clone was counted between two and nine times. DNA for the CDR3: TGTGCCATCTGGGGAGGCCTCAATTACAATGAGCAGTTCTTC. It is translated as CAIWGGLNYNEQFF. V usage is TRBV10-3 and J usage is TRBJ2-1; D may be TRBD2 (6 bases). Germline CDR1 ENHRY, CDR2 SYGVKD. The CDR3 consists of 14 residues. Trimming took 8 bases from V and 4 from J, leaving 15 bases between them.

J is TRBJ2-1 and V is TRBV7-3, with 7 positions matching TRBD2. This CDR3 is 16 amino acids long. Germline V gene lookup returns CDR1 SGHTA and CDR2 FQGTGA. V lost 1 base to trimming and J lost 4 bases; unmatched junction nucleotides: 7. CDR3 protein: CASSLIPGAGYNEQFF. The CDR3 nucleotides are TGTGCCAGCAGCTTAATACCGGGAGCGGGATACAATGAGCAGTTCTTC.

This chain connects TRBV11-3 to TRBJ2-1; 9 bases align to TRBD2. This CDR3 comprises 14 residues. The J segment lost 8 bases and the V segment lost 5 bases, leaving 7 bases of the junction unmatched. Germline V gene data show CDR1 as SGHNT and CDR2 as YENEEA. The CDR3, as DNA: TGTGCCAGCAGCCCCGGACTAGCGTCCGATGAGCAGTTCTTC. Amino acids: CASSPGLASDEQFF.

The chain has TRBV29-1 and TRBJ2-1, with TRBD2 matching over 9 bases. The trim removed 5 bases at V and 1 base at J, leaving 9 bases unmatched. This CDR3 is 16 amino acids long. CDR1 and CDR2 (germline): SQVTM, ANQGSEA. CDR3 loop: CSVPKVAGGSYNEQFF. As DNA, the CDR3 is TGCAGCGTTCCCAAGGTGGCGGGAGGGTCCTACAATGAGCAGTTCTTC.

The rearrangement uses TRBV5-8 and TRBJ1-2; D ambiguous. Looked up from germline, CDR1 is SGHTS and CDR2 is YDEGEE. This CDR3 spans 13 amino acids. V lost 4 bases, J lost 4 bases, and 11 bases lay in between. The CDR3 protein is CASSTDRSYGYTF. Here the CDR3 DNA reads TGTGCCAGCAGCACCGACCGTTCCTATGGCTACACCTTC.

The CDR3, as DNA: TGCGCCAGCAGCCAAGGGACAGGGACCGGGGCCAACGTCCTGACTTTC. Translated: CASSQGTGTGANVLTF. The chain employs TRBV4-1 and TRBJ2-6; 8 nucleotides match TRBD1. This CDR3 is built from 16 residues. Trimming cost V 1 base and J 4 bases; bases outside gene matches: 3. The V gene's germline CDR1 is MGHRA and CDR2 YSYEKL.

The V call is TRBV27, the J call TRBJ2-5, with 10 bases fitting TRBD1. V dropped 5 bases and J dropped 5; count of bases not matched to a gene: 8. This CDR3 is 15 amino acids long. The germline V gene has CDR1 MNHEY and CDR2 SMNVEV (reference sequence). In DNA form, the CDR3 reads TGTGCCAGCAGTAACCGGGACAGGGGAGGGGAGACCCAGTACTTC. Translation gives CASSNRDRGGETQYF.

The V gene is TRBV6-1, the J gene TRBJ1-1; D is uncertain. CDR3 length: 14 amino acids. Germline V gives CDR1 MNHNS, CDR2 SASEGT. Trimming left V 0 bases short and J 0 bases short, with 5 bases between. CDR3 loop: CASSEAGLNTEAFF. Here the CDR3 DNA reads TGTGCCAGCAGTGAAGCAGGGTTGAACACTGAAGCTTTCTTT.

This clone was counted many times. This specimen includes other DNA sequences encoding the same CDR3. This chain uses TRBV9 with TRBJ2-7; tentative D call: TRBD2 (5 bases). This CDR3 comprises 15 residues. With 0 bases removed from V and 0 bases from J, the gap between germline ends came to 10 bases. Germline CDR1 is SGDLS and CDR2 is YYNGEE. The CDR3 DNA sequence: TGTGCCAGCAGCGTAGGAGGGTCCCTCTCCTACGAGCAGTACTTC. Residues: CASSVGGSLSYEQYF.

The rearrangement uses TRBV7-2 and TRBJ2-7; 8 nucleotides match TRBD2. With V trimmed by 1 base and J by 6 bases, 11 bases remained unmatched. The V gene's germline CDR1 is SGHTA and CDR2 FQGNSA. CDR3 length equals 16 residues. The chain's CDR3 is CASSLEGLGGVREQYF. The CDR3 nucleotides are TGTGCCAGCAGCTTAGAGGGACTAGGGGGGGTCCGCGAGCAGTACTTC.